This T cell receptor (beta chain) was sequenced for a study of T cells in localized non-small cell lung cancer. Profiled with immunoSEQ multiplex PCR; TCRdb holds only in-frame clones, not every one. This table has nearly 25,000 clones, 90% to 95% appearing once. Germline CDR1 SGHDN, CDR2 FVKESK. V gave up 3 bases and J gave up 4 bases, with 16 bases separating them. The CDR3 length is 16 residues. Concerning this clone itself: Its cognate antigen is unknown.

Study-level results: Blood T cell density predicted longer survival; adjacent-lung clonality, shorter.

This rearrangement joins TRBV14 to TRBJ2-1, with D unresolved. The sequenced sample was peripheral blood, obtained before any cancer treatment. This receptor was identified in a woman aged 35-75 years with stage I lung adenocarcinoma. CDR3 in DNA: TGTGCCAGCAGCCAGGGCCCCCCCAGCTGGTACAATGAGCAGTTCTTC. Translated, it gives CASSQGPPSWYNEQFF.